These T cell receptor beta chains were read from a single sample in a study of blood T cell repertoires in COVID-19. TCRdb's copy holds only in-frame clones and misses some; the assay was immunoSEQ multiplex PCR. Here the sample spans 150,000 to 200,000 clones, roughly 82% being singletons. Sequenced: PBMCs or T cells enriched from blood (not recorded which). The receptors were gathered from a woman in her sixties with acute COVID-19. Both conserved end residues are part of each CDR3. Fields, in order: J gene, V gene, CDR3 protein.

TRBJ1-1 TRBV9 CASSSRPSQGASTEAFF
TRBJ2-2 TRBV24-1 CATSSPGREAGELFF
TRBJ1-4 TRBV19 CASTPGTGGTNEKLFF
TRBJ1-1 TRBV7-6 CASSRGGPEAFF
TRBJ2-1 TRBV2 CATKGVAGGPGEQFF
TRBJ1-2 TRBV6-5 CASSAGQGRYNGYTF
TRBJ1-1 TRBV24-1 CAAQGAMNTEAFF
TRBJ1-1 TRBV25-1 CASSGRGSIWNTEAFF
TRBJ2-2 TRBV10-3 CAISDREGIPGELFF
TRBJ1-2 TRBV30 CAWSVPQVYGYTF
TRBJ2-5 TRBV28 CASGTGTSRRETQYF
TRBJ1-3 TRBV18 CASSPPRGSGGNTIYF